The 16 T cell receptor beta chains below were found in one sample sequenced in a study of T cells in Graves' hyperthyroidism and ophthalmopathy. Amplification of TCR beta CDR3 regions was performed using RNA transcripts as template. An initial round of RT-PCR targeting the TCR CDR3 relied on the HTBI primer set. TCRdb processed the multiplex PCR reads anew with MiXCR; each CDR3 protein has one entry. The repertoire has fewer than 900,000 distinct CDR3 sequences, roughly 17% of them found once; the top ten carry approximately 8%. Sequencing input: blood. All receptors derive from a man between 18 and 35 years old with Graves' hyperthyroidism.

CDR3 sequence reads: CASSLEGGFASPLHF. CDR3 DNA sequence: TGTGCCAGCAGCTTAGAGGGGGGATTCGCTTCACCCCTCCACTTT. The V and J genes are TRBV7-2 and TRBJ1-6; D is perhaps TRBD1 (6 bases). Trimming cost V 1 base and J 9 bases, with 13 bases left between them. The CDR3 runs 15 residues. Germline CDR1 reads SGHTA; CDR2 reads FQGNSA.

A remark on this clonotype: This may be a read error, as it is one base from a much larger clone. The genes are TRBV2 and TRBJ2-1, with D unclear. Germline values: CDR1 SNHLY, CDR2 FYNNEI. The CDR3 is made up of 12 amino acids. The CDR3 loop is CARRYSHNEQFF. DNA of the CDR3: TGTGCCCGCAGGTACTCCCACAATGAGCAGTTCTTC. Filled out from reference TRBV2 and TRBJ2-1, the complete variable domain reads EPEVTQTPSHQVTQMGQEVILRCVPISNHLYFYWYRQILGQKVEFLVSFYNNEISEKSEIFDDQFSVERPDGSNFTLKIRSTKLEDSAMYFCARRYSHNEQFFGPGTRLTVL.

The V gene is TRBV4-2, the J gene TRBJ2-5, with D possibly matching TRBD2 (6 bases). The CDR3 consists of 14 residues. V was cut by 4 bases and J by 5 bases, with 14 bases left in between. From germline, CDR1 is LGHNA and CDR2 YNFKEQ. The CDR3: CASSPGGDIETQYF. CDR3 in DNA: TGTGCCAGCAGCCCTGGAGGGGATATCGAGACCCAGTACTTC.

The V and J genes are TRBV9 and TRBJ2-2; 11 nucleotides match TRBD2. This CDR3 spans 16 amino acids. Germline V gene data show CDR1 as SGDLS and CDR2 as YYNGEE. J gave up 6 bases and V 0 bases, and 4 bases lay outside the gene matches. CDR3 residues: CASSVGVAGGPGELFF. The CDR3 nucleotides are TGTGCCAGCAGCGTAGGGGTAGCGGGAGGGCCCGGGGAGCTGTTTTTT.

This clonotype was observed many times. CDR3 nucleotides: TGTGCCAGCAGGGTACTGTCCACAGCCGATACGCAGTATTTT. As protein: CASRVLSTADTQYF. The chain couples TRBV6-1 to TRBJ2-3; no clear D gene. The ends were cut back, 6 bases at V and 6 bases at J, with 16 bases in the middle. Germline V gene lookup returns CDR1 MNHNS and CDR2 SASEGT. The CDR3 totals 14 residues.

This clonotype has ten or more counts. The gene calls are TRBV12-3 or TRBV12-4 and TRBJ1-1, with TRBD1 as a possible D gene (6 bases). This CDR3 contains 13 residues. The V and J ends lost 5 bases and 4 bases respectively, with 11 bases between them. In DNA, the CDR3 is TGTGCCAGCAGTAACAGGGTGAGCACTGAAGCTTTCTTT. It is translated as CASSNRVSTEAFF.

This clonotype was seen repeatedly, ten times or more. The V gene is TRBV6-1, the J gene TRBJ1-1; D perhaps matches TRBD1 (5 bases). Trimming took off 1 base at V and 5 bases at J, with 14 bases between the two ends. The CDR3 consists of 15 residues. CDR1 and CDR2 from the germline V gene are MNHNS and SASEGT. CDR3: CASSEVGESNTEAFF. The CDR3 DNA reads TGTGCCAGCAGTGAAGTAGGGGAGTCTAATACTGAAGCTTTCTTT.

In its sample, this clonotype was seen many times. The rearrangement joins TRBV9 to TRBJ2-1; TRBD2 is a possible D gene (6 bases). The length of the CDR3 is 15 residues. V was shortened by 4 bases and J by 5 bases, with 16 bases between the two germline ends. Germline-derived CDR1 and CDR2 are SGDLS and YYNGEE. The CDR3 here is CASSPGWRGHNEQFF. CDR3 bases: TGTGCCAGCAGCCCCGGATGGAGGGGTCACAATGAGCAGTTCTTC.

This clonotype was seen repeatedly, ten times or more. The chain employs TRBV28 and TRBJ1-2; D not certain. V was clipped by 8 bases and J by 7 bases, with 14 bases between them. The CDR3 covers 12 residues. The germline V gene has CDR1 MDHEN and CDR2 SYDVKM. The CDR3 sequence is CASSLSKGGYTF. As DNA, the CDR3 is TGTGCCAGCTCCTTGAGCAAGGGTGGCTACACCTTC.

The CDR3 DNA sequence: TGTGCCAGTTCTTCTCTCTCCAGGGCTAATGAAAAACTGTTTTTT. It encodes CASSSLSRANEKLFF. The rearrangement links TRBV19 to TRBJ1-4, with TRBD1 as a possible D gene (5 bases). The CDR3 consists of 15 residues. V was cut by 8 bases and J by 3 bases, with 16 bases left in between. The V gene's germline CDR1 is LNHDA and CDR2 SQIVND (reference sequence).

The table lists this clonotype with many counts. V gene TRBV12-5 combines with J gene TRBJ2-7, with 8 bases matching TRBD2. The CDR3 spans 17 residues. The V gene end was trimmed by 6 bases and the J gene end by 0 bases; junction bases not matched to a gene: 13. Germline CDR1 is LGHNT and CDR2 is FRNRAP. In nucleotides, the CDR3 is TGTGCTAGTGGCCCGCCGCCTAGCGGGCCAAGCTCCTACGAGCAGTACTTC. This sequence encodes CASGPPPSGPSSYEQYF.

This clonotype was counted at least ten times. This chain links TRBV20-1 with TRBJ1-5; D might be TRBD1 (5 bases). CDR1 is DFQATT, CDR2 SNEGSKA, per germline (reference sequence). The CDR3 has 15 amino acids. V was clipped by 3 bases and J by 7 bases, with 19 bases between them. The CDR3 sequence: CSASGRGRVAQPQHF. In nucleotides, the CDR3 is TGCAGTGCTAGCGGTCGGGGGAGGGTAGCGCAGCCCCAGCATTTT.

This clonotype was seen ten or more times. The chain combines TRBV28 with TRBJ2-7; D may be TRBD1 (7 bases). Trimming removed 4 bases from V and 2 bases from J, with 18 bases in between. Per germline, CDR1 MDHEN and CDR2 SYDVKM. The CDR3 length is 16 residues. CDR3 nucleotides: TGTGCCAGCAGTTCCGCTCGGCTCAGGGGGGCCTACGAGCAGTACTTC. It codes for CASSSARLRGAYEQYF.

This chain joins TRBV20-1 and TRBJ2-1; 11 bases line up with TRBD1. The CDR3 consists of 14 residues. V shed 6 bases and J 9 bases; nucleotides not matched to a gene: 10. Germline V gene sequence: CDR1 DFQATT, CDR2 SNEGSKA (reference sequence). In DNA, the CDR3 is TGCAGTGCAACCGGGACAGGGGGAGTTGGTGAGCAGTTCTTC. It specifies CSATGTGGVGEQFF.

The V and J genes are TRBV19 and TRBJ1-5, with D uncertain. The V end was cut by 7 bases, the J end by 0 bases, with 10 bases between. The CDR3 contains 14 residues. Germline assignment: CDR1 LNHDA and CDR2 SQIVND (reference sequence). CDR3: CASKSQFSNQPQHF. The DNA of the CDR3 is TGTGCCAGTAAATCTCAGTTTAGCAATCAGCCCCAGCATTTT.

There are many counts of this clonotype. The chain carries TRBV28 and TRBJ1-5; D is perhaps TRBD1 (6 bases). This CDR3 spans 15 amino acids. V was clipped by 6 bases and J by 6 bases, with 18 bases between them. Per the germline V gene, CDR1 is MDHEN and CDR2 is SYDVKM. CDR3 DNA sequence: TGTGCCAGCAGGAAGCCCGGGGGCGCGGGTCAGCCCCAGCATTTT. It is translated as CASRKPGGAGQPQHF. The full variable domain, in which reference TRBV28 and TRBJ1-5 provide the parts outside the CDR3, is DVKVTQSSRYLVKRTGEKVFLECVQDMDHENMFWYRQDPGLGLRLIYFSYDVKMKEKGDIPEGYSVSREKKERFSLILESASTNQTSMYLCASRKPGGAGQPQHFGDGTRLSIL.